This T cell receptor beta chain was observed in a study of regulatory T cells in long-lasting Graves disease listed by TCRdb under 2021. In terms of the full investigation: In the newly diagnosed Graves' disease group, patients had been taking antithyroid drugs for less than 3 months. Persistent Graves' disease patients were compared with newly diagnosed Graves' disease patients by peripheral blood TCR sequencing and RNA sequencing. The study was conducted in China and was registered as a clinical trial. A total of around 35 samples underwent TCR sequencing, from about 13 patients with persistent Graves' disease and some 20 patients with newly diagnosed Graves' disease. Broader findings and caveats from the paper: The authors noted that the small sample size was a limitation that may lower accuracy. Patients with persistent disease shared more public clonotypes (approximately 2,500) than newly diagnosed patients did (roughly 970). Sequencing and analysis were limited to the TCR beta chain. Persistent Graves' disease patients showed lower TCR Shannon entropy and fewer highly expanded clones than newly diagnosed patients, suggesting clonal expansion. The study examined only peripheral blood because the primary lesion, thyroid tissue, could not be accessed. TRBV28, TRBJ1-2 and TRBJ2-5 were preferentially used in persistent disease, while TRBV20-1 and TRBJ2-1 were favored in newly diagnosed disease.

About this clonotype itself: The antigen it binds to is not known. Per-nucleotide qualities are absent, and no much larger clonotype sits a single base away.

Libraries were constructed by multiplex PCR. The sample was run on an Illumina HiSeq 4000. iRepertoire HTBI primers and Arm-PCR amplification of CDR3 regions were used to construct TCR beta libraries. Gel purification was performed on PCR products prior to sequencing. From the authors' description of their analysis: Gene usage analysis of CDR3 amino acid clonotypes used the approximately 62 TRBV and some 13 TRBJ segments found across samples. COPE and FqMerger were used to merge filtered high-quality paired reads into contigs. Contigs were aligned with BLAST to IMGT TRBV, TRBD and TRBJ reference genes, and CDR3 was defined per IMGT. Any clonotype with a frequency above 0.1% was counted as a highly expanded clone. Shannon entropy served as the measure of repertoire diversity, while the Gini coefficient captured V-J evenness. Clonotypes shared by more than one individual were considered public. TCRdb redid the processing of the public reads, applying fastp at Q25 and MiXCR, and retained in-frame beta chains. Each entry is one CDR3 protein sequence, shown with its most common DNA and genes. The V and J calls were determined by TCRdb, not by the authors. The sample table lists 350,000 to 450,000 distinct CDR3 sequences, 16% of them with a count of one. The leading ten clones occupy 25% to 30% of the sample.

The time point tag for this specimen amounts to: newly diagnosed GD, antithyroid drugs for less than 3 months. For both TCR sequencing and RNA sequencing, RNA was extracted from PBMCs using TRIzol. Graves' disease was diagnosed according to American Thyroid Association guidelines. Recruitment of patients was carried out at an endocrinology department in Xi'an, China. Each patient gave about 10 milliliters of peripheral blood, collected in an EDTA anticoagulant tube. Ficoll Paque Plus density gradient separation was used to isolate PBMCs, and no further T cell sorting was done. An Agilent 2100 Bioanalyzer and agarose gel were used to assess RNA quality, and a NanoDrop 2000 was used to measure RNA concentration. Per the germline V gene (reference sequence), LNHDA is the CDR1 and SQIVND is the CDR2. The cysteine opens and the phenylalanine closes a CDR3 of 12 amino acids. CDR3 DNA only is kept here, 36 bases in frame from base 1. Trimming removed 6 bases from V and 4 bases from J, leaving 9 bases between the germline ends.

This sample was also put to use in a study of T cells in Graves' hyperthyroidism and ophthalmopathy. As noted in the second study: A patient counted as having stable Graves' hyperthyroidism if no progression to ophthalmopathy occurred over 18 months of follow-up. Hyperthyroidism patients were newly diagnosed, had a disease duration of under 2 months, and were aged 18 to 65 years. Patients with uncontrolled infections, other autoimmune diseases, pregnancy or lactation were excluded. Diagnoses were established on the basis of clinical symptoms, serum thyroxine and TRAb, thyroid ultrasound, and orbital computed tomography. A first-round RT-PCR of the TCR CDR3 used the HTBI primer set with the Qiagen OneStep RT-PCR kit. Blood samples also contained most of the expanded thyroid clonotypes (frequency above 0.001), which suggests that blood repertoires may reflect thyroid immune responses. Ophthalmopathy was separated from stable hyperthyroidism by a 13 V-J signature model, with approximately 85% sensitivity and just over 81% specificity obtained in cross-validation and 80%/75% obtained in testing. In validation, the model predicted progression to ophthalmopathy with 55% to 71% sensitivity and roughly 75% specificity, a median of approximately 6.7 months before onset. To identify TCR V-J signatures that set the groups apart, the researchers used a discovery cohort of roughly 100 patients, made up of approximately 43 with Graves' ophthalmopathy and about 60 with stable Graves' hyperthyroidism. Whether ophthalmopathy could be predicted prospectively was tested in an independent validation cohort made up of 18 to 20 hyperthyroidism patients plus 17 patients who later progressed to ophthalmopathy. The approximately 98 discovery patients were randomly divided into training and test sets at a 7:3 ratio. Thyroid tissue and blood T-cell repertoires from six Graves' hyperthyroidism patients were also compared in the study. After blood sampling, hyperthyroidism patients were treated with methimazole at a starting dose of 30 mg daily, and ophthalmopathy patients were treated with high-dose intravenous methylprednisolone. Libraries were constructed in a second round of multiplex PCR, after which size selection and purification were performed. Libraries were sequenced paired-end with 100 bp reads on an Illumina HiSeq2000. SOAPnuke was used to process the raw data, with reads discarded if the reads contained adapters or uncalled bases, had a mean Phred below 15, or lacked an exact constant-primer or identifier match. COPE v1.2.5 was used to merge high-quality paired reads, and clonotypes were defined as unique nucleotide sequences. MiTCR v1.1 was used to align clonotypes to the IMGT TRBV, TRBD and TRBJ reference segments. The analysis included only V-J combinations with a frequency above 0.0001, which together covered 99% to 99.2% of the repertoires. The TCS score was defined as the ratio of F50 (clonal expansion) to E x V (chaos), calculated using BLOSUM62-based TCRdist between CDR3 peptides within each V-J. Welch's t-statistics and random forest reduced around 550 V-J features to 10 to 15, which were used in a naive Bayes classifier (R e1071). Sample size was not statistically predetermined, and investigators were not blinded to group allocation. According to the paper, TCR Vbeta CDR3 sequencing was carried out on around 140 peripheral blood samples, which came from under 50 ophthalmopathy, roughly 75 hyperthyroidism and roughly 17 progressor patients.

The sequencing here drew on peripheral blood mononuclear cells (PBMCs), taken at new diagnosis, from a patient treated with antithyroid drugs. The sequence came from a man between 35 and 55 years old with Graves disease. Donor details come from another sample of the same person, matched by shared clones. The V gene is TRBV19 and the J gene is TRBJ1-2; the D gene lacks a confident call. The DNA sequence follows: TGTGCCAGTAGGGACTACCCCTATGGCTACACCTTC. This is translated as CASRDYPYGYTF.